This TCR beta chain was sequenced for a study of blood T cell repertoires in COVID-19 (dated by TCRdb to the early 2020s). Some background on the complete study: Collaborator samples came from the United States, Italy and Spain and covered acute and convalescent phases of COVID-19. The prospective study material was composed of cDNA or gDNA derived from T cells, B-cell-depleted T cells, or PBMCs. Deeply sampled blood TCRbeta repertoires from subjects exposed to, actively infected with, or recovered from COVID-19 were included in the dataset. The repertoires were released in a freely available public database intended as a resource for research on the immune response to SARS-CoV-2. The samples were drawn from two sources: the first 160 participants of the ongoing ImmuneRACE study, and 950 to 1,500 subjects contributed by 6 global collaborators. Sample metadata almost always included a de-identified subject ID, COVID-19 status, age in years and sex. Where HLA class I and class II types were available, the types were taken from metadata supplied by the sample provider, not from assay-based typing.

Measured from the cysteine to the phenylalanine, the CDR3 is 16 residues long. Only the CDR3 DNA stays, 48 bases, in frame from base 1. Unmatched junction bases come to 12, with V trimmed by 5 bases and J by 10 bases. From a lookup of the germline V gene, CDR1 and CDR2 are KGHSH and LQKENI. The paper's findings and limits, for the study overall: Clinical and demographic metadata were provided uncurated, with the amount varying by source and participant.

Collaborating institutions collected whole blood in K2EDTA tubes following their own protocols. Collaborator samples were shipped for TCRbeta analysis as frozen whole blood, isolated PBMCs, or DNA extracted from either sample type. TCRbeta CDR3 regions were amplified from genomic DNA by means of the immunoSEQ Assay, a bias-controlled multiplex PCR. Per the authors' processing: Within the assay, amplification of reference gene primers was used to estimate how many nucleated cells each sample contained. Sequence reads were collapsed and filtered to measure the absolute abundance of every unique TCRbeta CDR3 rearrangement. Productive Simpson clonality was computed per sample as the square root of Simpson's diversity index over productive rearrangements. Held by TCRdb, this immuneACCESS table contains in-frame sequences only and omits some clones. Under half of the omission traces to an unresolved V gene where checked; the cause of the rest is unknown. V and J calls and clone size follow that table, whereas D and trimming were derived from the DNA. Counted in this sample were about 110,000 clones; approximately 88% of them appeared once. The ten largest clones take up approximately 6.8% of the sample.

Points on this clone: The specificity of this receptor is unknown. No qualities accompany the bases; no much larger clone lies one base away.

The V gene is TRBV18 and the J gene is TRBJ2-2; the junction holds 11 bases that match TRBD2. Sequencing was performed on peripheral blood. The sequence was collected from a man aged 50 to 60 with active or convalescent COVID-19. The CDR3 is CASSKLAGDPTQELFF. The sequenced DNA is TGTGCCAGCTCAAAACTAGCGGGAGACCCCACCCAGGAGCTGTTTTTT.